A single sample is the source of the 32 T cell receptor beta chains below, sequenced in a study of T cell clonality in common variable immunodeficiency. Regarding the study as a whole: Reportedly, TCR beta sequences from common variable immunodeficiency showed fewer deletions and N-nucleotide insertions.

Assay used: immunoSEQ multiplex PCR; TCRdb lists only in-frame clones, some missing. The sample shows more than 35,000 clones, none of them appearing just once. The antigens for these receptors are not known. Sequencing was done on a sample of peripheral blood mononuclear cells. The receptors originated from a human donor with common variable immunodeficiency.

About this clone: The junction departs from the called germline gene at one end, perhaps through a read error. The read falls 3 residues short of the CDR3 end, and the missing part is taken from the germline J gene. The chain is built from TRBV6-2 or TRBV6-3 and TRBJ1-2; D unclear. CDR1 is MNHEY and CDR2 is SVGEGT in the germline V gene. CDR3 length equals 15 residues. CDR3 DNA (partial): TGTGCCAGCACTTACGGATACGGGGAGGTCGGTGGC. Protein sequence: CASTYGYGEVGG. The CDR3 in its entirety is CASTYGYGEVGGYTF.

This clone was observed at least ten times. With the read ending 3 residues before the CDR3 end, the germline J gene is used to fill in that end. This chain uses TRBV6-2 or TRBV6-3 with TRBJ1-1; D may be TRBD1 (5 bases). The CDR3 is 12 amino acids. Germline V gene data show CDR1 as MNHEY and CDR2 as SVGEGT. V lost 11 bases, J lost 4 bases, and 14 bases lay in between. The CDR3 spells CALSRGGTEAFF. CDR3 DNA (partial): TGTGCCCTCTCTCGGGGGGGCACTGAA.

Turning to this clone: Read sequence stops 3 residues before the CDR3 end, and the germline J gene provides the missing end. The chain joins TRBV2 to TRBJ1-2; TRBD1 is a possible D gene (5 bases). This CDR3 region has 15 residues. The germline V and J ends were trimmed by 8 bases and 6 bases, with 22 bases remaining between them. The germline gives CDR1 SNHLY, CDR2 FYNNEI. CDR3 bases read: TGTGCCAGCGTACAACTAACGGCGGGGGTGAATGGC. Amino acids: CASVQLTAGVNG. The complete CDR3 reads CASVQLTAGVNGYTF.

This clone was found a few times. The read comes to an end 3 residues before the CDR3 does, leaving the germline J gene to fill in the end. This sequence joins TRBV19 and TRBJ1-2, with D possibly matching TRBD1 (6 bases). Per the germline V gene, CDR1 is LNHDA and CDR2 is SQIVND (reference sequence). The CDR3 extends over 14 amino acids. Trimming took 5 bases from V and 7 from J, leaving 17 bases between them. The CDR3 is CASSLNRAPSGYTF. The covered CDR3 bases are TGTGCCAGTAGTTTAAACAGGGCCCCGTCTGGC.

The sample holds many counts of this clone. The read ends 3 residues before the CDR3 terminus; that terminus is restored from the germline J gene. The rearrangement uses TRBV7-3 and TRBJ1-1; D may be TRBD1 (5 bases). The V gene's germline CDR1 is SGHTA and CDR2 FQGTGA. The CDR3 is 14 amino acids. Trimming took 4 bases from V and 1 from J, leaving 10 bases between them. The CDR3 sequence: CASSSRGGNTEAFF. CDR3 DNA (partial): TGTGCCAGCAGCTCCCGGGGGGGGAACACTGAA. Full variable domain (remainder filled in from reference TRBV7-3 and TRBJ1-1): GAGVSQTPSNKVTEKGKYVELRCDPISGHTALYWYRQSLGQGPEFLIYFQGTGAADDSGLPNDRFFAVRPEGSVSTLKIQRTERGDSAVYLCASSSRGGNTEAFFGQGTRLTVV.

This clone was detected ten times or more. The read finishes 3 residues shy of the CDR3 end, and the germline J gene is used to complete it. The V call is TRBV6-1, the J call TRBJ1-5; 7 bases align to TRBD1. CDR1 and CDR2 (germline): MNHNS, SASEGT. With V trimmed by 6 bases and J by 0 bases, 5 bases remained unmatched. CDR3 length: 15 amino acids. The CDR3 sequence: CASREQGNSNQPQHF. The CDR3 bases that were read are TGTGCCAGCAGGGAACAGGGGAATAGCAATCAGCCC.

This clone was picked up a small number of times. The observed sequence ends 3 residues before the CDR3 terminus, with the missing tail filled in from the germline J gene. The chain links TRBV11-3 to TRBJ2-1, with TRBD2 identical over 8 bases. V lost 5 bases, J lost 4 bases, and 4 bases stayed unmatched. The germline CDR1 and CDR2 sequences are SGHNT and YENEEA. The CDR3 covers 14 residues. The DNA read from the CDR3 is TGTGCCAGCAGCGTTAGCGGGGTGTACAATGAG. Protein sequence: CASSVSGVYNE. The full CDR3 sequence reads CASSVSGVYNEQFF. Combining the CDR3 with reference TRBV11-3 and TRBJ2-1 gives the whole variable domain EAGVVQSPRYKIIEKKQPVAFWCNPISGHNTLYWYLQNLGQGPELLIRYENEEAVDDSQLPKDRFSAERLKGVDSTLKIQPAELGDSAVYLCASSVSGVYNEQFFGPGTRLTVL.

A note on this clone: The sequenced fragment ends 3 residues before the CDR3 boundary, so the rest is inferred from the germline J gene. Other DNA sequences in the sample encode the same CDR3. The rearrangement joins TRBV19 to TRBJ2-5, with D perhaps TRBD1 (5 bases). The CDR3 consists of 15 residues. CDR1 LNHDA and CDR2 SQIVND come from the germline V gene (reference sequence). The V end lost 5 bases, the J end lost 2 bases, and 15 bases lay between the germline ends. The part of the CDR3 DNA that was read is TGTGCCAGTAGTGTTCAGGGTGTTGGGCAAGAGACC. This gives the protein CASSVQGVGQET. The CDR3 in its entirety is CASSVQGVGQETQYF.

Concerning this clone itself: The CDR3 end falls 3 residues outside the read, so it is completed with the germline J gene. The rearrangement links TRBV11-2 to TRBJ1-2; no reliable D call. Germline V gives CDR1 SGHAT, CDR2 FQNNGV. The CDR3 sequence is 8 residues long. Partial CDR3 DNA: TGTGCCAGCAGCCCT. It encodes CASSP. The whole CDR3 sequence reads CASSPYTF.

This clone was observed at least ten times. The read falls 3 residues short of the CDR3 end, and the missing part is taken from the germline J gene. The J gene is TRBJ1-6, the V gene TRBV19; D is possibly TRBD1 (6 bases). The CDR3 sequence is 13 residues long. Trimming pared 9 bases from V and 9 bases from J, leaving 15 bases between. From germline, CDR1 is LNHDA and CDR2 SQIVND (reference sequence). The CDR3 bases that were read are TGTGCCAGCTCTTTACAGGGCTCTTCACCC. Translating it yields CASSLQGSSP. The full CDR3 sequence reads CASSLQGSSPLHF.

This clone was found a few times. One junction end does not reproduce the germline sequence, and a read error may be involved. The read ends 3 residues before the CDR3 terminus; that terminus is restored from the germline J gene. The chain joins TRBV7-7 to TRBJ2-3; D is ambiguous. Germline assignment: CDR1 SSHAT and CDR2 FNYEAQ (reference sequence). The CDR3 loop spans 13 amino acids. The DNA read from the CDR3 is TGTGCTAGCAGCTTAGCCCGTCCAGATACG. Its translation: CASSLARPDT. The whole CDR3 region reads CASSLARPDTQYF.

This clone was recorded many times. Sequencing ends 3 residues short of the CDR3 end; the germline J gene provides the rest. The chain is built from TRBV20-1 and TRBJ1-1; D remains unclear. V was trimmed by 7 bases and J by 6 bases, leaving 6 bases between them. CDR3 length equals 9 residues. Germline V lookup: CDR1 DFQATT, CDR2 SNEGSKA (reference sequence). Here the CDR3 reads CSVFPEAFF. The DNA read from the CDR3 is TGCAGTGTATTCCCTGAA.

Notes on this clone: The CDR3 extends 3 residues past the end of the read, so its final part is completed from the germline J gene. The chain employs TRBV19 and TRBJ2-2; 7 nucleotides align to TRBD2. Unmatched junction bases numbered 3, after V lost 8 bases and J lost 0 bases. The CDR3 runs 14 residues. The germline gives CDR1 LNHDA, CDR2 SQIVND (reference sequence). CDR3 sequence: CASRSGANTGELFF. CDR3 bases read: TGTGCCAGTCGAAGCGGGGCGAACACCGGGGAG.

As for this clone: The read is 3 residues too short to cover the CDR3 end, so that end is filled in from the germline J gene. The chain joins TRBV5-1 to TRBJ2-5, with TRBD1 matching 10 bases. CDR3 size: 17 residues. CDR1 is SGHRS and CDR2 is YFSETQ in the germline V gene. V was pared by 0 bases and J by 5 bases, with 10 bases of the junction left unmatched. CDR3 residues: CASSLDHRDRGLETQYF. Incomplete CDR3 DNA: TGCGCCAGCAGCTTGGACCACCGGGACAGGGGTCTGGAGACC.

Concerning this clone itself: The CDR3 goes on 3 residues after the read ends, and that part is filled in from the germline J gene. The chain uses TRBV6-2 or TRBV6-3 and TRBJ2-1; 9 positions match TRBD2. This CDR3 comprises 14 residues. Germline loops: CDR1 MNHEY, CDR2 SVGEGT. V gave up 5 bases and J gave up 3 bases; unmatched junction bases: 2. CDR3 protein: CASSLAGIYNEQFF. CDR3 DNA, as far as it was read: TGTGCCAGCAGTCTAGCGGGGATCTACAATGAG.

This clone has a count of ten or more. The read comes to an end 3 residues before the CDR3 does, leaving the germline J gene to fill in the end. The gene calls are TRBV29-1 and TRBJ2-7, with 8 bases aligning to TRBD1. The CDR3 is 14 residues long. Germline trimming cut 3 bases from V and 3 bases from J; bases unmatched to any gene: 7. Germline CDR1 reads SQVTM; CDR2 reads ANQGSEA. Partial CDR3 DNA: TGCAGCGTTGAGGGGGGACAGGCGAGCTACGAG. Translating gives CSVEGGQASYE. The complete CDR3 protein is CSVEGGQASYEQYF.

This clone was found many times. The sequenced fragment ends 3 residues before the CDR3 boundary, so the rest is inferred from the germline J gene. The chain joins TRBV30 to TRBJ1-5, with D perhaps TRBD1 (5 bases). Germline CDR1 GTSNPN, CDR2 SVGIG (reference sequence). Trimming removed 3 bases at V and 7 bases at J, with 19 bases between. The CDR3 sequence is 15 residues long. Partial CDR3 DNA: TGTGCCTGGAGGGGAGGGGAAGGGAGCGAACAGCCC. It yields the protein CAWRGGEGSEQP. The whole CDR3 region reads CAWRGGEGSEQPQHF.

This clone was detected many times. Coverage ceases 3 residues before the CDR3 finishes, and the germline J gene fills in the end. The V gene is TRBV6-2 or TRBV6-3, the J gene TRBJ1-2; possible D gene TRBD1, 6 bases. This CDR3 contains 13 residues. Germline loops: CDR1 MNHEY, CDR2 SVGEGT. The germline V and J ends were trimmed by 4 bases and 4 bases, with 10 bases remaining between them. The CDR3 reads CASSFGQIYGYTF. The CDR3 bases that were read are TGTGCCAGCAGTTTTGGACAGATCTATGGC.

About this clone itself: From the germline J gene comes the end of the CDR3, since the read stops 3 residues before it. V gene TRBV18 combines with J gene TRBJ2-3, with D perhaps TRBD1 (5 bases). Germline loops: CDR1 KGHSH, CDR2 LQKENI. V dropped 0 bases and J dropped 0 bases, with 10 bases sitting between them. This CDR3 has 16 amino acids. The sequenced part of the CDR3 DNA is TGTGCCAGCTCACCACCGCAGGGTATAAGCACAGATACG. Translating it yields CASSPPQGISTDT. The entire CDR3 protein is CASSPPQGISTDTQYF.

In this sample, this clone turned up many times. The read falls 3 residues short of the CDR3 end, and the missing part is taken from the germline J gene. The chain joins TRBV14 to TRBJ1-1, with D perhaps matching TRBD1 (5 bases). The germline V gene has CDR1 SGHDN and CDR2 FVKESK. V was trimmed by 2 bases and J by 0 bases, leaving 10 bases between them. The CDR3 is 15 residues long. The CDR3 loop is CASSQSVGLNTEAFF. Partial CDR3 DNA: TGTGCCAGCAGCCAATCGGTGGGGCTGAACACTGAA.

This clone occurred a few times. The read gets to within 3 residues of the CDR3 end, and the germline J gene fills in the rest. The chain carries TRBV30 and TRBJ2-5; 8 bases are shared with TRBD2. The germline V gene encodes CDR1 GTSNPN and CDR2 SVGIG (reference sequence). The CDR3 is 12 amino acids. Trimming cost V 4 bases and J 4 bases; bases outside gene matches: 2. CDR3 DNA, as far as it was read: TGTGCCTGGAAGCTAGCGGGAGAGACC. As protein: CAWKLAGET. The complete CDR3 sequence is CAWKLAGETQYF.

The sample holds many counts of this clone. The CDR3 is cut off 3 residues early in the read; its end comes from the germline J gene. The chain carries TRBV29-1 and TRBJ1-1; no firm D call. Per the germline V gene, CDR1 is SQVTM and CDR2 is ANQGSEA. CDR3 length equals 13 residues. Trimming took 3 bases from V and 1 from J, leaving 9 bases between them. Incomplete CDR3 DNA: TGCAGCGTTGAGCCGACTGGGAACACTGAA. This gives the protein CSVEPTGNTE. The entire CDR3 is CSVEPTGNTEAFF.

This clone came up many times. Read coverage stops 3 residues before the CDR3 terminus; the germline J gene supplies the remainder. The gene calls are TRBV30 and TRBJ1-2; D possibly corresponds to TRBD1 (5 bases). The germline gives CDR1 GTSNPN, CDR2 SVGIG (reference sequence). The CDR3 length is 14 residues. The V gene lost 0 bases and the J gene lost 6 bases, with 14 bases spanning the gap. CDR3 residues: CAWSVSGQGDGYTF. The sequenced CDR3 bases are TGTGCCTGGAGTGTAAGCGGGCAGGGCGATGGC. Combining the CDR3 with reference TRBV30 and TRBJ1-2 gives the whole variable domain SQTIHQWPATLVQPVGSPLSLECTVEGTSNPNLYWYRQAAGRGLQLLFYSVGIGQISSEVPQNLSASRPQDRQFILSSKKLLLSDSGFYLCAWSVSGQGDGYTFGSGTRLTVV.

This clone has a count of ten or more. The read halts 3 residues ahead of the CDR3 end, with the missing end drawn from the germline J gene. The chain employs TRBV18 and TRBJ1-2; D unresolved. CDR1 KGHSH and CDR2 LQKENI come from the germline V gene. Trimming pared 4 bases from V and 2 bases from J, leaving 14 bases between. The CDR3 spans 15 residues. The CDR3 loop reads CASSQSSGRNYGYTF. CDR3 bases read: TGTGCCAGCTCACAGAGCTCAGGCCGGAACTATGGC.

This clone was seen at least ten times. From the germline J gene comes the end of the CDR3, since the read stops 3 residues before it. This chain joins TRBV20-1 and TRBJ2-6; 7 positions match TRBD2. The CDR3 has 16 amino acids. Germline V gene lookup returns CDR1 DFQATT and CDR2 SNEGSKA (reference sequence). The V and J ends lost 1 base and 2 bases, in that order; junction bases with no gene match: 5. The CDR3 loop reads CSARAPGGTGANVLTF. The CDR3 DNA, read in part, is TGCAGTGCTAGAGCCCCGGGGGGAACTGGGGCCAACGTC.

This clone was seen at least ten times. The read falls 3 residues short of the CDR3 end, and the missing part is taken from the germline J gene. V gene TRBV30 combines with J gene TRBJ1-2, with 8 bases aligning to TRBD1. With V trimmed by 3 bases and J by 7 bases, 4 bases remained unmatched. Germline V CDR1 and CDR2: GTSNPN, SVGIG (reference sequence). This CDR3 spans 12 amino acids. CDR3 bases read: TGTGCCTGGAGACTTGACAGGGGTGGC. Translating it yields CAWRLDRGG. From start to end, the CDR3 is CAWRLDRGGYTF.

This clone was observed at least ten times. The DNA ends 3 residues before the CDR3 does, and the rest of the CDR3 is filled in from the germline J gene. The rearrangement joins TRBV5-1 to TRBJ2-2, with TRBD2 matching 12 bases. With 0 bases clipped from V and 6 bases from J, the junction kept 3 bases outside the gene matches. The length of the CDR3 is 16 residues. CDR1 and CDR2 from the germline V gene are SGHRS and YFSETQ. The part of the CDR3 DNA that was read is TGCGCCAGCAGCTTGGTGCTAGCGGGAGGGGCCGGGGAG. Amino acids: CASSLVLAGGAGE. The complete CDR3 reads CASSLVLAGGAGELFF.

This clone appeared many times. The read terminates 3 residues before the CDR3 end, so the remaining end is supplied by the germline J gene. This rearrangement joins TRBV2 to TRBJ2-3, with 7 bases matching TRBD2. The CDR3 contains 15 residues. Germline assignment: CDR1 SNHLY and CDR2 FYNNEI. Trimming removed 3 bases from V and 5 bases from J; junction bases left unmatched: 8. The part of the CDR3 DNA that was read is TGTGCCAGCAGTGAGGGCGGGAGTAATCAAGATACG. Translating it yields CASSEGGSNQDT. The CDR3 in full is CASSEGGSNQDTQYF.

This clone has ten or more counts. From the germline J gene comes the end of the CDR3, since the read stops 3 residues before it. The chain recombines TRBV7-2 with TRBJ1-1; D is undetermined. The CDR3 length is 13 residues. Germline V lookup: CDR1 SGHTA, CDR2 FQGNSA. V lost 0 bases and J 4 bases, leaving 6 bases between the germline ends. The CDR3: CASSLAPGTEAFF. The sequenced CDR3 bases are TGTGCCAGCAGCTTAGCACCGGGCACTGAA.

This clone was counted only a few times. The CDR3 goes on 3 residues after the read ends, and that part is filled in from the germline J gene. The rearrangement uses TRBV5-1 and TRBJ2-1; 8 bases are a match to TRBD1. In germline, CDR1 is SGHRS, CDR2 YFSETQ. The junction had 14 bases not matched to a gene; V was cut back by 2 bases and J by 7 bases. CDR3 length equals 17 residues. CDR3 loop: CASSLPSGTGDDNEQFF. The CDR3 bases that were read are TGCGCCAGCAGCTTACCCTCCGGGACAGGTGATGATAATGAG.

A remark on this clone: The read stops 3 residues short of the end of the CDR3; the missing end is completed from the germline J gene. The rearrangement joins TRBV19 to TRBJ2-4, with D unresolved. The CDR3 spans 16 residues. Germline CDR1 reads LNHDA; CDR2 reads SQIVND (reference sequence). The V end lost 5 bases, the J end lost 0 bases, and 14 bases lay between the germline ends. The CDR3 spells CASSPSPILAKNIQYF. Incomplete CDR3 DNA: TGTGCCAGTAGTCCCTCTCCTATTCTAGCCAAAAACATT.

This clone came up a few times. The read terminates 3 residues ahead of where the CDR3 ends, so the germline J gene completes it. The rearrangement uses TRBV13 and TRBJ2-7; D is undetermined. CDR3 length: 14 amino acids. Per germline, CDR1 PRHDT and CDR2 FYEKMQ (reference sequence). Deletions cut 5 bases from V and 2 bases from J, with 13 bases between. The CDR3 DNA, read in part, is TGTGCCAGCAGCACGCGACACGGCCCCTACGAG. Translation gives CASSTRHGPYE. From start to end, the CDR3 is CASSTRHGPYEQYF.